This note documents a single T cell receptor (beta chain) sequence. Its antigen is still unknown. The data derive from a study of shared clonotypes between healthy human individuals. In germline, CDR1 is SGDLS, CDR2 YYNGEE. The CDR3 sequence is 17 residues long. Unmatched junction bases numbered 13, after V lost 4 bases and J lost 9 bases. This table comes from immunoSEQ multiplex PCR, and its TCRdb copy is limited to in-frame clones, with some not included. The repertoire holds some 2.3 million clones, with 93% as singletons. General study findings and limits: Across four donors, naive CD4 shared roughly 5%, naive CD8 more than 3%, memory CD4 more than 2%, memory CD8 roughly 0.37%.

This clonotype was sampled from a man aged 18 to 29 in good health. Some clones in this sample may be carry-over from other donors' samples. The sequenced material came from naive CD4+ T cells from PBMCs. Subset of the sample: CD45RA+ positively selected. The V call is TRBV9, the J call TRBJ2-1; 13 bases are a match to TRBD2. The CDR3 here is CASSFSRTSGSTTEQFF. The CDR3 DNA reads as TGTGCCAGCAGCTTCTCCAGGACTAGCGGGAGTACGACTGAGCAGTTCTTC.